The 9 T cell receptor beta chains given below trace back to one sample, sequenced in a study of control samples from healthy donors and cancer patients. Produced via immunoSEQ multiplex PCR; TCRdb's table is partial and in-frame only. The sample includes about 120,000 clones, around 87% seen only once; the top ten take around 10%. Sequences were obtained from blood. These receptors were taken from a man aged 25 to 45 in good health.

The chain is built from TRBV10-1 and TRBJ2-3; 7 bases map to TRBD2. The V gene's germline CDR1 is WNHNN and CDR2 SYGVQD (reference sequence). V lost 2 bases and J lost 5; bases outside the gene matches: 16. CDR3 length: 18 amino acids. In nucleotides, the CDR3 is TGCGCCAGCAGTGAGGGGTCACAGATCACGGGGGAGGGAGATACGCAGTATTTT. Its protein product is CASSEGSQITGEGDTQYF.

This sequence joins TRBV5-1 and TRBJ2-6; the match to TRBD2 covers 8 bases. Germline V gene lookup returns CDR1 SGHRS and CDR2 YFSETQ. Trimming removed 2 bases from V and 0 bases from J; junction bases left unmatched: 1. This CDR3 has 16 amino acids. The chain's CDR3 is CASSFAGGSGANVLTF. Written as DNA, the CDR3 is TGCGCCAGCAGCTTCGCGGGGGGCTCTGGGGCCAACGTCCTGACTTTC.

This sequence joins TRBV6-1 and TRBJ1-1; D not resolved. Deletions cut 2 bases from V and 8 bases from J, with 12 bases between. The CDR3 runs to 13 residues. CDR1 is MNHNS and CDR2 is SASEGT in the germline V gene. The CDR3 spells CASSEKTRGEAFF. In DNA, the CDR3 is TGTGCCAGCAGTGAAAAAACAAGAGGGGAAGCTTTCTTT.

The chain combines TRBV7-2 with TRBJ1-2; a possible D gene is TRBD1 (5 bases). V shed 5 bases and J shed 0 bases, with 13 bases lying between them. The CDR3 totals 15 residues. Germline lookup yields CDR1 SGHTA and CDR2 FQGNSA. In DNA form, the CDR3 reads TGTGCCAGCAGCGCCTACAGGATCGCTAACTATGGCTACACCTTC. Protein product: CASSAYRIANYGYTF.

V is TRBV10-2 and J is TRBJ1-1, with D uncertain. The V end was cut by 2 bases, the J end by 3 bases, with 7 bases between. The CDR3 is made up of 13 amino acids. Germline CDR1 and CDR2: WSHSY and SAAADI. CDR3 sequence: CASSEIGYTEAFF. The CDR3 DNA reads as TGCGCCAGCAGTGAGATAGGGTACACTGAAGCTTTCTTT.

This clone was found a few times. This chain joins TRBV11-3 and TRBJ2-2; TRBD1 matches at 7 bases. The CDR3 is 15 amino acids. After removal of 5 bases from V and 0 bases from J, the junction contained 3 bases not matched to a gene. Germline V CDR1 and CDR2: SGHNT, YENEEA. Here the CDR3 DNA reads TGTGCCAGCAGCCTGGGACAGACGAACACCGGGGAGCTGTTTTTT. This sequence encodes CASSLGQTNTGELFF. The entire variable domain, with the rest obtained from reference TRBV11-3 and TRBJ2-2, is as follows: EAGVVQSPRYKIIEKKQPVAFWCNPISGHNTLYWYLQNLGQGPELLIRYENEEAVDDSQLPKDRFSAERLKGVDSTLKIQPAELGDSAVYLCASSLGQTNTGELFFGEGSRLTVL.

Regarding this clone: At the DNA level, this CDR3 is encoded by other sequences in the same sample as well. The chain joins TRBV7-9 to TRBJ1-1, with TRBD1 matching 9 bases. Germline V CDR1 and CDR2: SEHNR, FQNEAQ (reference sequence). There are 16 residues in the CDR3. Trimming took 5 bases from V and 6 from J; bases not matched to a gene: 13. The CDR3 reads CASSPGTGMVEAEAFF. For the CDR3, the DNA is TGTGCCAGCAGCCCAGGGACAGGGATGGTGGAAGCTGAAGCTTTCTTT.

V and J are TRBV19 and TRBJ1-5, with D tentatively TRBD1 (5 bases). The V gene's germline CDR1 is LNHDA and CDR2 SQIVND (reference sequence). CDR3 size: 15 residues. V lost 5 bases to trimming and J lost 4 bases, with 15 bases between them. In DNA, the CDR3 is TGTGCCAGTAGTTCCCTAGGACAAACTAATCAGCCCCAGCATTTT. This sequence encodes CASSSLGQTNQPQHF. Variable domain in full (rest from reference TRBV19 and TRBJ1-5): DGGITQSPKYLFRKEGQNVTLSCEQNLNHDAMYWYRQDPGQGLRLIYYSQIVNDFQKGDIAEGYSVSREKKESFPLTVTSAQKNPTAFYLCASSSLGQTNQPQHFGDGTRLSIL.

This rearrangement joins TRBV6-5 to TRBJ1-5, with 8 positions matching TRBD1. Germline V lookup: CDR1 MNHEY, CDR2 SVGAGI. CDR3 length equals 14 residues. Trimming at V came to 6 bases and at J to 9 bases, leaving 10 bases not matched to a gene. Here the CDR3 DNA reads TGTGCCAGCAGAACGGGACAGGCCCTCAGGCCCCAGCATTTT. It is translated as CASRTGQALRPQHF.